This T cell receptor beta chain appears in the sequencing data of a study of T cells expressing NK-cell markers (dated by TCRdb to about 2020). Notes on the research overall: TCR beta-chain repertoires were profiled in sorted CD3+CD56+NKG2C+, CD3+CD56+NKG2C- and CD3+CD56-NKG2C+ T-cell subsets from several donors. Seven of the eight sequenced donors were HCMV-seropositive and one was HCMV-seronegative. All eight donors whose samples were sequenced were randomly selected healthy volunteers, three of them men and five women. Libraries were sequenced as 2 x 150 bp reads on Illumina HiSeq 2000/2500, MiSeq or NextSeq.

HCMV-specific IgG was detected in serum with a commercial ELISA kit to determine HCMV serostatus. Ficoll density gradient centrifugation was used to isolate peripheral blood mononuclear cells from blood. In the case of this clonotype: It lacks a known antigen.

Overall results and qualifications from the work: Those dominant clonotypes were again the most abundant among CD3+CD56-NKG2C+ cells in four donors, at about 25-60.1%. It remained unclear whether the expanded NKG2C-expressing T cell clones were specific for HCMV antigens. In six donors, the dominant CD3+CD56+NKG2C+ clonotypes ranked among the top 10 CD8+ clonotypes, making up roughly 1.0-8% of CD8+ T cells.

The germline V gene supplies CDR1 SGHTA and CDR2 FQGNSA. From the cysteine through the phenylalanine, the CDR3 covers 17 amino acids. A DNA sequence was not provided. The instrument given in TCRdb is Illumina HiSeq 2000. TCR beta cDNA libraries were prepared using 5'RACE template switching, which introduced a universal primer site and unique molecular identifiers. Priming for cDNA synthesis came from the TCR beta constant segment, and two successive PCR amplification steps followed. Under the source paper's analysis protocol: MIGEC handled demultiplexing of the reads and grouping by UMI, while MiTCR was used to assemble and quantify clonotypes. Only TCR cDNA sequences supported by at least two reads were kept to exclude erroneous sequences. Downstream repertoire analysis used the tcR package, and clonotypes were matched across fractions by CDR3 nucleotide sequence plus V segment. VDJmatch was used to annotate antigen specificity against VDJdb, with one amino acid substitution in CDR3 allowed. Reprocessed by TCRdb, the reads give a single entry per CDR3 protein sequence, without DNA. The V and J calls here are based on TCRdb, not the publication. The table for this sample lists approximately 460,000 distinct CDR3 sequences. 7.3% of the sample belongs to the ten largest clones.

Rearrangement joined TRBV7-2 to TRBJ1-6; lacking DNA, the TRBD1 call made by TCRdb goes unchecked. The source is a woman between 18 and 70 years old in good health. Sequences were obtained from blood T cells: a sorted CD56 or NKG2C T cell subset, CD4+ or CD8+ T cells, or bulk PBMC T cells (not recorded which). This receptor has the CDR3 CASSLGRTGGLNSPLHF.